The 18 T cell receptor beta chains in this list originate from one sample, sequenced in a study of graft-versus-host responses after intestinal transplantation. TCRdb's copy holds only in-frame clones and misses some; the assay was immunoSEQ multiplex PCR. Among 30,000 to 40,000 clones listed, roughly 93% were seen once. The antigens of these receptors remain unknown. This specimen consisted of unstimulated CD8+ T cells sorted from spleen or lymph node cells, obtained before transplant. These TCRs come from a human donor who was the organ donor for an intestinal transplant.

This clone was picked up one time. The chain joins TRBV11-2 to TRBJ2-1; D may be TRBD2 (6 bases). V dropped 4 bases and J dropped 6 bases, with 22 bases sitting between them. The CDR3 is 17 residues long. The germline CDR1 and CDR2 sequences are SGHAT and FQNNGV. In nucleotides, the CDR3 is TGTGCCAGCAGCTCAGCCACCGAGGGACTTATTAGCAATGAGCAGTTCTTC. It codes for CASSSATEGLISNEQFF.

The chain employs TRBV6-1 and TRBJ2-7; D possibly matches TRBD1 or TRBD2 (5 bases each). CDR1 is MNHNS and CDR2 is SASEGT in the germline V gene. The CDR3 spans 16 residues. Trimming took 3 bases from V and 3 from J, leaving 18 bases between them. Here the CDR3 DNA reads TGTGCCAGCAGTGACATTGCCGGGGCGGCGGACTACGAGCAGTACTTC. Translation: CASSDIAGAADYEQYF.

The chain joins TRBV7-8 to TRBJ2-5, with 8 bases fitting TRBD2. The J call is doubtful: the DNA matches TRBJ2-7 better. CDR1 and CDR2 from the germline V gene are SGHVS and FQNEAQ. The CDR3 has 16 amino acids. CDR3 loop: CASSLGRGGRAYEQYF. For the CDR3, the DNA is TGTGCCAGCAGCCTAGGACGGGGGGGAAGAGCCTACGAGCAGTACTTC.

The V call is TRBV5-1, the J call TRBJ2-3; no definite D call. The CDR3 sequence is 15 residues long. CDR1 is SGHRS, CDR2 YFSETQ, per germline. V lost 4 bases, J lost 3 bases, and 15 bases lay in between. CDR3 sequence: CASSLIVESTDTQYF. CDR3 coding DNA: TGCGCCAGCAGCCTGATTGTCGAAAGTACAGATACGCAGTATTTT.

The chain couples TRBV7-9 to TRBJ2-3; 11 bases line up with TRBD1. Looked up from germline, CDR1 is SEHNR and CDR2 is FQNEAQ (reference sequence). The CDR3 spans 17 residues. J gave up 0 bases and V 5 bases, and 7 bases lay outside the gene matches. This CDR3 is CASSPRTGGISTDTQYF. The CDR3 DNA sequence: TGTGCCAGCAGCCCTAGGACAGGGGGCATTAGCACAGATACGCAGTATTTT.

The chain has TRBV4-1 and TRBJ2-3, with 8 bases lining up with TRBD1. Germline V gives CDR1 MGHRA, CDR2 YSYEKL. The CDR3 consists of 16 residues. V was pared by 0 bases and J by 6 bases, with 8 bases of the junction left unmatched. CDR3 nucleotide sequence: TGCGCCAGCAGCCAAGATGGGCAGGGGGCAGGGGATACGCAGTATTTT. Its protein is CASSQDGQGAGDTQYF.

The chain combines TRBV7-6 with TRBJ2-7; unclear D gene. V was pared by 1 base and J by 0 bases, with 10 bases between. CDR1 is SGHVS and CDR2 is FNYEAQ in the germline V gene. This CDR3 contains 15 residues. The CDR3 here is CASSLGFGNSYEQYF. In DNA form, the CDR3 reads TGTGCCAGCAGCTTAGGCTTTGGGAACTCCTACGAGCAGTACTTC.

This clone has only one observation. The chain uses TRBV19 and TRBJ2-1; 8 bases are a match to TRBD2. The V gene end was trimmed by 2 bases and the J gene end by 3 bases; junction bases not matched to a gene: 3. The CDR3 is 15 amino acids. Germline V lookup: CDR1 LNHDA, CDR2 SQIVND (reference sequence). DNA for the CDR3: TGTGCCAGTAGTATACCGGGACTAGACTACAATGAGCAGTTCTTC. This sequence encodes CASSIPGLDYNEQFF. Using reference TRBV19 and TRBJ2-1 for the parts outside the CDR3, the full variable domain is DGGITQSPKYLFRKEGQNVTLSCEQNLNHDAMYWYRQDPGQGLRLIYYSQIVNDFQKGDIAEGYSVSREKKESFPLTVTSAQKNPTAFYLCASSIPGLDYNEQFFGPGTRLTVL.

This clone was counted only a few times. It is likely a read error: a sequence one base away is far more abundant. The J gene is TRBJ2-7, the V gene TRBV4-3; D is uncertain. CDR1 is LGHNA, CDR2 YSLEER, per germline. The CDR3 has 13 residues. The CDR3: CACSQDVAYEQYF. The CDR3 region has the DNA TGCGCCTGCAGCCAAGATGTGGCATACGAGCAGTACTTC.

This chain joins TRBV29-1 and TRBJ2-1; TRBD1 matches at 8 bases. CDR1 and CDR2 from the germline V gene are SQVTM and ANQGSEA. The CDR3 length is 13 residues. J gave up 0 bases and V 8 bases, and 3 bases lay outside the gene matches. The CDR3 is CSTTGGSYNEQFF. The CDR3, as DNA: TGCAGCACAACAGGGGGCTCCTACAATGAGCAGTTCTTC.

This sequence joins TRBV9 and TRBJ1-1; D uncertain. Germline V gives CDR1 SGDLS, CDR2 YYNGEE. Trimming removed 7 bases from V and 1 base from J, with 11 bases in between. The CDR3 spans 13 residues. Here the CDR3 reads CASGGGRNTEAFF. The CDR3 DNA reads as TGTGCCAGCGGCGGAGGGAGGAACACTGAAGCTTTCTTT.

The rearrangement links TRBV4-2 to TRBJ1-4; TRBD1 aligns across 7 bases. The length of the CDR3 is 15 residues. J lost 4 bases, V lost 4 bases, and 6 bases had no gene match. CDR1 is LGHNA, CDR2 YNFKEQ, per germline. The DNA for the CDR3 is TGTGCCAGCAGCCCACGGGACAGACTTAATGAAAAACTGTTTTTT. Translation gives CASSPRDRLNEKLFF.

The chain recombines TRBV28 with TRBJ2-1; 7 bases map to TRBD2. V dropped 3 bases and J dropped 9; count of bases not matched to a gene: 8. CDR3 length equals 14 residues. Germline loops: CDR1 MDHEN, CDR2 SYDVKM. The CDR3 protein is CASSFSGRLSEQFF. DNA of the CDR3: TGTGCCAGCAGTTTTTCCGGGAGGCTTAGTGAGCAGTTCTTC. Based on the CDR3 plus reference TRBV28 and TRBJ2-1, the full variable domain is DVKVTQSSRYLVKRTGEKVFLECVQDMDHENMFWYRQDPGLGLRLIYFSYDVKMKEKGDIPEGYSVSREKKERFSLILESASTNQTSMYLCASSFSGRLSEQFFGPGTRLTVL.

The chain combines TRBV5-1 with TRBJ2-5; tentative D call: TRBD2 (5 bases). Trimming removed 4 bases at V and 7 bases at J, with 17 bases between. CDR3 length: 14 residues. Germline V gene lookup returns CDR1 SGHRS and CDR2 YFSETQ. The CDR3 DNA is TGCGCCAGCAGCCCGGACTGGACTGGGTGGACCCAGTACTTC. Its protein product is CASSPDWTGWTQYF.

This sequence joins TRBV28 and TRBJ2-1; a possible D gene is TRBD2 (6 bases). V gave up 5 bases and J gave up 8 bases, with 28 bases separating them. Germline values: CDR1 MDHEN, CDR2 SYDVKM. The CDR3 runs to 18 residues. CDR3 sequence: CASSLIGGSGRLGHEQFF. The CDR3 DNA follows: TGTGCCAGCAGTCTCATTGGGGGGTCCGGGCGATTGGGCCATGAGCAGTTCTTC.

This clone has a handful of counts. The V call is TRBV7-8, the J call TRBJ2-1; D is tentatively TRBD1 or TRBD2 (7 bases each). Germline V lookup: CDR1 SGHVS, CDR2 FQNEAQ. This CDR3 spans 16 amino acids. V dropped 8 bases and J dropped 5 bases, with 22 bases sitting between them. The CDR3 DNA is TGTGCCAGCTCAGGGGGGGGACGACTACCACACAATGAGCAGTTCTTC. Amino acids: CASSGGGRLPHNEQFF. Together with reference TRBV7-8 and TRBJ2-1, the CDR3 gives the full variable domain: GAGVSQSPRYKVAKRGQDVALRCDPISGHVSLFWYQQALGQGPEFLTYFQNEAQLDKSGLPSDRFFAERPEGSVSTLKIQRTQQEDSAVYLCASSGGGRLPHNEQFFGPGTRLTVL.

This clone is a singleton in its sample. The CDR3 reads CASSLEPFSGNTIYF. The CDR3 coding sequence is TGTGCCAGCAGTTTAGAGCCTTTCTCTGGAAACACCATATATTTT. V gene TRBV28 combines with J gene TRBJ1-3; D call uncertain. Trimming stripped 2 bases from V and 0 bases from J, with 8 bases between. This CDR3 has 15 amino acids. CDR1 and CDR2 from the germline V gene are MDHEN and SYDVKM.

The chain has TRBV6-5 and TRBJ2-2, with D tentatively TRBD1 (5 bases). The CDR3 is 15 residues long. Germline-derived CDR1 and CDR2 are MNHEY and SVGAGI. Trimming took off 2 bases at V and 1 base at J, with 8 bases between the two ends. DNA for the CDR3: TGTGCCAGCAGTTACCAAGGGGAGAACACCGGGGAGCTGTTTTTT. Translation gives CASSYQGENTGELFF.